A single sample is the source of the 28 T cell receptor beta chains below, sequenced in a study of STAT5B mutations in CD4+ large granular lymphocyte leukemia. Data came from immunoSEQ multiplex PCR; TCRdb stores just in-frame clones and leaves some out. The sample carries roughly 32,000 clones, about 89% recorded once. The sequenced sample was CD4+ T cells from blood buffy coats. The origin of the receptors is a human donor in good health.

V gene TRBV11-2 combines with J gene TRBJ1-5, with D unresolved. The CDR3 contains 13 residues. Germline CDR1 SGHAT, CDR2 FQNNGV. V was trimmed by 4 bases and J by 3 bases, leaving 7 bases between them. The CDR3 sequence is CASSSETNQPQHF. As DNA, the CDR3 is TGTGCCAGCAGCTCTGAAACCAATCAGCCCCAGCATTTT.

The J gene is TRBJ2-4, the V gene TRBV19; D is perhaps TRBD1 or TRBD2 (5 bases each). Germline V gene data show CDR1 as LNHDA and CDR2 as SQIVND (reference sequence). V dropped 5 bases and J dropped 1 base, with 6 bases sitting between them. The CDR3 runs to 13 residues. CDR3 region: CASSWGAKNIQYF. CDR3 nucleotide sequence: TGTGCCAGTAGTTGGGGGGCCAAAAACATTCAGTACTTC.

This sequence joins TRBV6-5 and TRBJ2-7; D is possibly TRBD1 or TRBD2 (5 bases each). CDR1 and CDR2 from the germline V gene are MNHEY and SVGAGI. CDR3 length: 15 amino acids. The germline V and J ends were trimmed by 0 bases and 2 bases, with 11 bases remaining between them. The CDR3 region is CASSYSTGTPYEQYF. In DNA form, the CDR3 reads TGTGCCAGCAGTTACTCGACTGGGACCCCCTACGAGCAGTACTTC.

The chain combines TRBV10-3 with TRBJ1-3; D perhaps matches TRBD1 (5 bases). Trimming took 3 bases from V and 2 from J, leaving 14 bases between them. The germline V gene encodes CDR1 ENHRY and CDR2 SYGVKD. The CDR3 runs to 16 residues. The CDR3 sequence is CAISEGDRLTGNTIYF. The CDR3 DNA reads TGTGCCATCAGTGAAGGGGATCGGTTAACTGGAAACACCATATATTTT.

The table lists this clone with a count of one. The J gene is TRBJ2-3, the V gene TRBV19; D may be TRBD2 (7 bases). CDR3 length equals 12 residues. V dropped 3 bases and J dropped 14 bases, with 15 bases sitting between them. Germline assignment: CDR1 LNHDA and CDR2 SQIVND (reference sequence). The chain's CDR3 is CASSIWGGALYF. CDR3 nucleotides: TGTGCCAGTAGTATTTGGGGGGGCGCTTTGTATTTT.

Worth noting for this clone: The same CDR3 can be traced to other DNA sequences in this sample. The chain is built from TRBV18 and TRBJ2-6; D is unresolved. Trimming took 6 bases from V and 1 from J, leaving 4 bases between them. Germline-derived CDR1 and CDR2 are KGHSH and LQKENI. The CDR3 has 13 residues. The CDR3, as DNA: TGTGCCAGCTCCCTTTCTGGGGCCAACGTCCTGACTTTC. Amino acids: CASSLSGANVLTF.

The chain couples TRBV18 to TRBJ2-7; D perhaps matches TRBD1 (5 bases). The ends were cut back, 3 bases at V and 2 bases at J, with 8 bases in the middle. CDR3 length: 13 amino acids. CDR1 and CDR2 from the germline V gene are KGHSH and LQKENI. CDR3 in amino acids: CASSPGPPYEQYF. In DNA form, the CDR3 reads TGTGCCAGCTCACCGGGGCCGCCCTACGAGCAGTACTTC.

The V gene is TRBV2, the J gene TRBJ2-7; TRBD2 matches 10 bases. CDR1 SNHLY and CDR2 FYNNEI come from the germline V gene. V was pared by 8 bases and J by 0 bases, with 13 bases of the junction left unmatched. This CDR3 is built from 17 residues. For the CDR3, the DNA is TGTGCCAGCCTCTCGTTTGGACTAGCGGAGGCCTCCTACGAGCAGTACTTC. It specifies CASLSFGLAEASYEQYF.

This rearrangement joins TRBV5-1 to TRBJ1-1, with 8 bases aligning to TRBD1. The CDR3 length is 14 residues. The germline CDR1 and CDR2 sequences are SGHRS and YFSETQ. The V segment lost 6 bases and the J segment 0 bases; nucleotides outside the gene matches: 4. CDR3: CASTPGQVNTEAFF. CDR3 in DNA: TGCGCCAGCACTCCGGGACAGGTGAACACTGAAGCTTTCTTT.

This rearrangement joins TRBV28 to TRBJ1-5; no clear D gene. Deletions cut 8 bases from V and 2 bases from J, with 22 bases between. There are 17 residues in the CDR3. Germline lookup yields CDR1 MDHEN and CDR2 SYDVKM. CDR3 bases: TGTGCCAGCGGACCCCGGAGGGCAGTCGTTGGCAATCAGCCCCAGCATTTT. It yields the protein CASGPRRAVVGNQPQHF. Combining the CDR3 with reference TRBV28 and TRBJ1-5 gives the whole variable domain DVKVTQSSRYLVKRTGEKVFLECVQDMDHENMFWYRQDPGLGLRLIYFSYDVKMKEKGDIPEGYSVSREKKERFSLILESASTNQTSMYLCASGPRRAVVGNQPQHFGDGTRLSIL.

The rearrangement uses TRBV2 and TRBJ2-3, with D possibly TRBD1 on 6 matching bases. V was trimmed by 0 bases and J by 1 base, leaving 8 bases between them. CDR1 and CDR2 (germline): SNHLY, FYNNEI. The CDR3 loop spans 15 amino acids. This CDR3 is CASSEAGAGTDTQYF. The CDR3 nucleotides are TGTGCCAGCAGTGAAGCGGGGGCGGGCACAGATACGCAGTATTTT.

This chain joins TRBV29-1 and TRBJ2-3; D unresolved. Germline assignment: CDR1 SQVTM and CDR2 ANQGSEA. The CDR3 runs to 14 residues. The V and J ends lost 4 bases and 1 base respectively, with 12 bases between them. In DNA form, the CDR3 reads TGCAGCGTTGCTGGCAAGGAAGGCACAGATACGCAGTATTTT. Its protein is CSVAGKEGTDTQYF.

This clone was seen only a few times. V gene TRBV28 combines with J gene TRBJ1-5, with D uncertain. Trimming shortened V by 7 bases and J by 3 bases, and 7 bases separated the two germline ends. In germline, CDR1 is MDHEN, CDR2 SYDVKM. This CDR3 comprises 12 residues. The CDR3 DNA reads TGTGCCAGCATGCAGAACAATCAGCCCCAGCATTTT. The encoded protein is CASMQNNQPQHF.

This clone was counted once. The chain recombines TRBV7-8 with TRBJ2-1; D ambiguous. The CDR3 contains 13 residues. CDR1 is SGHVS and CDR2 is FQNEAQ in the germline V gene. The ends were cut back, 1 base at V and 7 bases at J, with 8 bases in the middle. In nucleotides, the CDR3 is TGTGCCAGCAGCTTAGTTACCCAGAATGAGCAGTTCTTC. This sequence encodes CASSLVTQNEQFF.

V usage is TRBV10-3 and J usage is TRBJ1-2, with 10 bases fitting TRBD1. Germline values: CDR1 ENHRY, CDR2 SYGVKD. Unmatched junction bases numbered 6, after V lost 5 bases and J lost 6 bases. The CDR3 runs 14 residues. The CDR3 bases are TGTGCCATCAGTCTCCGGGACAGGGGAGATGGCTACACCTTC. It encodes CAISLRDRGDGYTF.

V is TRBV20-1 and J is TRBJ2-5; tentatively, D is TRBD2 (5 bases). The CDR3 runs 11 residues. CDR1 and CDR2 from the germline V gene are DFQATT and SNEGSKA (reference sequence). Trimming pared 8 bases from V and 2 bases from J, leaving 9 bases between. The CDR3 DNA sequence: TGCAGTCCGACTAATCAAGAGACCCAGTACTTC. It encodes CSPTNQETQYF.

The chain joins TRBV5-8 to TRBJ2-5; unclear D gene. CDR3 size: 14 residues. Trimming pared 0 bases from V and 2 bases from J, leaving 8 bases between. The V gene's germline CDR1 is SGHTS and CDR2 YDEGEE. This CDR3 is CASSLDLGQETQYF. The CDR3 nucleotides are TGTGCCAGCAGCTTGGATCTGGGGCAAGAGACCCAGTACTTC.

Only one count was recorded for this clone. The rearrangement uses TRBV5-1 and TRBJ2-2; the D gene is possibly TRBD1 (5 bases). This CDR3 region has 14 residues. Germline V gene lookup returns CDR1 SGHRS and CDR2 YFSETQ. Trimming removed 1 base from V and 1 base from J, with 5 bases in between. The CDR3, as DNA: TGCGCCAGCAGCTTGCAGGGGAACACCGGGGAGCTGTTTTTT. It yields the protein CASSLQGNTGELFF.

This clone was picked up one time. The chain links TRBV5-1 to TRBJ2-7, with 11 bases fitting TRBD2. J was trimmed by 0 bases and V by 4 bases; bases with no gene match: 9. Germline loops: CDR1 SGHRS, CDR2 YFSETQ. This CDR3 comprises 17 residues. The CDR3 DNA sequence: TGCGCCAGCAGCGGGGGACTAGCGGCGGGGGACTCCTACGAGCAGTACTTC. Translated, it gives CASSGGLAAGDSYEQYF. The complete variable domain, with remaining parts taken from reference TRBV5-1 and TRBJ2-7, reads KAGVTQTPRYLIKTRGQQVTLSCSPISGHRSVSWYQQTPGQGLQFLFEYFSETQRNKGNFPGRFSGRQFSNSRSEMNVSTLELGDSALYLCASSGGLAAGDSYEQYFGPGTRLTVT.

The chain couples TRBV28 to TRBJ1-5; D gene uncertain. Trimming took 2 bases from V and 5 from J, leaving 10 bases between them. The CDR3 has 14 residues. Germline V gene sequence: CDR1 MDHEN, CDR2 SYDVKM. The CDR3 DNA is TGTGCCAGCAGTTTAGAGGGAGGGTATCAGCCCCAGCATTTT. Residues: CASSLEGGYQPQHF.

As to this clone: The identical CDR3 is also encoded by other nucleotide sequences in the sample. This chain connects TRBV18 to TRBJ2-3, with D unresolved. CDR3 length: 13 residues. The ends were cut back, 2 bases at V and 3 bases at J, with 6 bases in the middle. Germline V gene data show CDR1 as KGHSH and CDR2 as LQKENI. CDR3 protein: CASSPSGTDTQYF. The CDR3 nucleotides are TGTGCCAGCTCACCATCCGGAACAGATACGCAGTATTTT.

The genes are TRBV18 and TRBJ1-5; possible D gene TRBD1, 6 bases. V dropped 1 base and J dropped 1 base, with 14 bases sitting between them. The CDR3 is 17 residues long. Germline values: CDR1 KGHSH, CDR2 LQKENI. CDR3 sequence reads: CASSPQGGGGSNQPQHF. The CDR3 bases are TGTGCCAGCTCACCACAAGGGGGGGGTGGGAGCAATCAGCCCCAGCATTTT.

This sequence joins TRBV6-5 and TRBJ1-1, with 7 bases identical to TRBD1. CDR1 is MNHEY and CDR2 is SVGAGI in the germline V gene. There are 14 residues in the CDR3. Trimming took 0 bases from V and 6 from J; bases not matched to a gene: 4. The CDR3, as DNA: TGTGCCAGCAGTTACTCGGGACAGTCCCCTGAAGCTTTCTTT. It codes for CASSYSGQSPEAFF.

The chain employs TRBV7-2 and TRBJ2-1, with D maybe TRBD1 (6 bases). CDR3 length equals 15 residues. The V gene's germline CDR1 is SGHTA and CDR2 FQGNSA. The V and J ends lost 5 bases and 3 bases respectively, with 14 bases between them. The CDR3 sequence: CASSPHGGGYNEQFF. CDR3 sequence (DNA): TGTGCCAGCAGCCCCCATGGGGGCGGCTACAATGAGCAGTTCTTC.

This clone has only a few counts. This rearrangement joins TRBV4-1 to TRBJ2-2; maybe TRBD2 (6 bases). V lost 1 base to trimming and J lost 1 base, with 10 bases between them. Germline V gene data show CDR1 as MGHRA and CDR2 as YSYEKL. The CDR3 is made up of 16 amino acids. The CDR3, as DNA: TGCGCCAGCAGCCAAGCCTCGACTAGGAACACCGGGGAGCTGTTTTTT. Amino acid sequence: CASSQASTRNTGELFF.

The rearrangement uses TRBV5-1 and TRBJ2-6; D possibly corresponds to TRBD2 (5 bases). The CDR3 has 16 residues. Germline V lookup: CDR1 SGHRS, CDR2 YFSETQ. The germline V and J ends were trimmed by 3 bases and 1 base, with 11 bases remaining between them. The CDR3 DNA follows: TGCGCCAGCAGCTCTGACCCGGGGTCTGGGGCCAACGTCCTGACTTTC. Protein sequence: CASSSDPGSGANVLTF.

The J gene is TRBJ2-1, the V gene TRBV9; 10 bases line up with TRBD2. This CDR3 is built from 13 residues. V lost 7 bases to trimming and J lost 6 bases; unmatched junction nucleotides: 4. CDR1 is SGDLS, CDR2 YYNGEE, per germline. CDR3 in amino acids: CASRASGGNEQFF. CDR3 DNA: TGTGCCAGCCGAGCTAGCGGGGGCAATGAGCAGTTCTTC. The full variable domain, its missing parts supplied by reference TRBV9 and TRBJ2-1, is DSGVTQTPKHLITATGQRVTLRCSPRSGDLSVYWYQQSLDQGLQFLIQYYNGEERAKGNILERFSAQQFPDLHSELNLSSLELGDSALYFCASRASGGNEQFFGPGTRLTVL.

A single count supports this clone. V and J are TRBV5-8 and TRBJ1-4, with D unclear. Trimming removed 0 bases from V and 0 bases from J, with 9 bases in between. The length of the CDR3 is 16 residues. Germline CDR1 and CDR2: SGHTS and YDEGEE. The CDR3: CASSLGSSATNEKLFF. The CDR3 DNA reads TGTGCCAGCAGCTTGGGTTCCTCGGCAACTAATGAAAAACTGTTTTTT.